This entry lists 14 T cell receptor beta chains sequenced from one sample in a study of post-analysis software for immune sequencing data (dated by TCRdb to the mid-2010s). Points the paper makes about the study in general: Patients showed significantly higher frequencies than controls for a few TRBV segments, among them TRBV5-6, TRBV5-1 and TRBV20-1.

Their antigen targets remain unknown. Receptor libraries were prepared by PCR. These reads were obtained on an Illumina HiSeq 2500. Unique molecular identifiers were incorporated into TCR beta cDNA libraries to reduce PCR and sequencing biases. TCRdb reran the public reads through fastp at Q25 and MiXCR, keeping productive beta chains. Here each entry gathers all rows of one CDR3 protein and keeps the most common genes and DNA. The sample table records 150,000 to 200,000 distinct CDR3 sequences; about 29% of these occur just once. Less than 1.6% of the sample rests with the top ten. The sequenced material came from blood. The receptors shown here come from a girl aged 10-17 years with multiple sclerosis.

This clonotype was counted between two and nine times. The chain couples TRBV20-1 to TRBJ2-3; the match to TRBD2 covers 9 bases. This CDR3 has 15 residues. Trimming cost V 1 base and J 2 bases; bases outside gene matches: 4. Germline V gives CDR1 DFQATT, CDR2 SNEGSKA (reference sequence). In DNA, the CDR3 is TGCAGTGCTAGAGCCGGCGGGAGGGCCACAGATACGCAGTATTTT. Translated: CSARAGGRATDTQYF.

This clonotype was picked up a small number of times. The genes are TRBV12-3 or TRBV12-4 and TRBJ2-1; D gene uncertain. There are 15 residues in the CDR3. V was shortened by 1 base and J by 5 bases, with 12 bases between the two germline ends. This CDR3 is CASSLGYSRHNEQFF. The CDR3 DNA reads as TGTGCCAGCAGTTTAGGGTACAGCAGACACAATGAGCAGTTCTTC.

Many counts were recorded for this clonotype. The V call is TRBV24-1, the J call TRBJ2-1; TRBD1 aligns across 7 bases. From germline, CDR1 is KGHDR and CDR2 SFDVKD. V trimming: 4 bases; J trimming: 4 bases; junction bases outside the gene matches: 6. The CDR3 has 15 residues. This CDR3 is CATSDSGTDYNEQFF. Here the CDR3 DNA reads TGTGCCACCAGTGACTCCGGGACAGATTACAATGAGCAGTTCTTC.

This clonotype appeared many times. This chain connects TRBV29-1 to TRBJ2-1; D could derive from TRBD1 or TRBD2 (5 bases each). Trimming removed 6 bases at V and 4 bases at J, with 16 bases between. The CDR3 extends over 14 amino acids. The germline V gene encodes CDR1 SQVTM and CDR2 ANQGSEA. CDR3 DNA: TGCAGCGTCACCGGGACCCGAATTTACAATGAGCAGTTCTTC. Translated, it gives CSVTGTRIYNEQFF.

This clonotype was observed at least ten times. The chain joins TRBV11-2 to TRBJ2-7; 7 bases are shared with TRBD2. The CDR3 sequence is 14 residues long. CDR1 and CDR2 from the germline V gene are SGHAT and FQNNGV. The V segment lost 0 bases and the J segment 6 bases; nucleotides outside the gene matches: 5. The CDR3 DNA reads as TGTGCCAGCAGCTTAGAGGGGCAGCGGGGCGAGCAGTACTTC. Protein: CASSLEGQRGEQYF.

This clonotype was observed a handful of times. The chain is built from TRBV12-3 or TRBV12-4 and TRBJ1-6; D is unclear. This CDR3 region has 14 residues. Trimming took 6 bases from V and 9 from J, leaving 15 bases between them. The CDR3, as DNA: TGTGCCAGCAGCCAGCGGAACGGACGTTCACCCCTCCACTTT. Amino acid sequence: CASSQRNGRSPLHF.

This clonotype was counted between two and nine times. This rearrangement joins TRBV2 to TRBJ2-4; D unclear. The J call may be wrong; the DNA end is better matched by TRBJ2-7. The CDR3 consists of 12 residues. Germline V gene sequence: CDR1 SNHLY, CDR2 FYNNEI. The CDR3 loop reads CASSGPVAEQYF. CDR3 nucleotide sequence: TGTGCCAGCAGCGGGCCAGTGGCCGAGCAGTACTTC.

The chain uses TRBV5-1 and TRBJ1-1; maybe TRBD1 (6 bases). CDR1 SGHRS and CDR2 YFSETQ come from the germline V gene. Trimming shortened V by 4 bases and J by 1 base, and 11 bases separated the two germline ends. CDR3 size: 14 residues. CDR3 residues: CASSPGAGNTEAFF. CDR3 DNA: TGCGCCAGCAGCCCGGGGGCAGGGAACACTGAAGCTTTCTTT.

The rearrangement joins TRBV10-3 to TRBJ1-2; 7 positions match TRBD1. Trimming cost V 9 bases and J 0 bases; bases outside gene matches: 10. Germline V gene data show CDR1 as ENHRY and CDR2 as SYGVKD. This CDR3 contains 15 residues. CDR3 sequence: CAISGQSYPNYGYTF. The CDR3 region has the DNA TGTGCCATTTCGGGACAGAGCTACCCTAACTATGGCTACACCTTC.

This clonotype was recorded a few times. This chain joins TRBV10-3 and TRBJ2-2; the D gene could be TRBD1 or TRBD2 (6 bases each). Germline-derived CDR1 and CDR2 are ENHRY and SYGVKD. This CDR3 has 18 residues. Trimming took off 3 bases at V and 1 base at J, with 18 bases between the two ends. CDR3 residues: CAISEVPGAQLNTGELFF. The DNA of the CDR3 is TGTGCCATCAGTGAAGTCCCGGGGGCGCAGTTGAACACCGGGGAGCTGTTTTTT.

As to this clonotype: No conserved phenylalanine or tryptophan ends this CDR3, so it is likely a read error. The genes are TRBV7-9 and TRBJ2-1, with TRBD2 identical over 7 bases. V was clipped by 0 bases and J by 5 bases; unmatched bases: 7. The CDR3 runs 16 residues. Germline loops: CDR1 SEHNR, CDR2 FQNEAQ (reference sequence). The CDR3 DNA follows: TGTGCCAGCAGCTTAGCCTACGGGGAGGGGAACAATGAGCAGTTCATC. This gives the protein CASSLAYGEGNNEQFI.

Ten or more counts support this clonotype. The chain has TRBV29-1 and TRBJ1-2; D not resolved. The V gene lost 6 bases and the J gene lost 2 bases, with 13 bases spanning the gap. The CDR3 is 13 amino acids. The germline V gene encodes CDR1 SQVTM and CDR2 ANQGSEA. CDR3 DNA: TGCAGCGTCTCGTCGGGAGGGAACTATGGCTACACCTTC. This codes for CSVSSGGNYGYTF.

Many counts were recorded for this clonotype. J is TRBJ2-7 and V is TRBV9, with D maybe TRBD2 (5 bases). The CDR3 loop spans 14 amino acids. Trimming shortened V by 0 bases and J by 2 bases, and 9 bases separated the two germline ends. CDR1 is SGDLS, CDR2 YYNGEE, per germline. For the CDR3, the DNA is TGTGCCAGCAGCGTAGGCGGCGGGCCCTACGAGCAGTACTTC. Residues: CASSVGGGPYEQYF.

The sample holds a few counts of this clonotype. The chain combines TRBV18 with TRBJ2-1; TRBD2 matches 8 bases. Germline CDR1 KGHSH, CDR2 LQKENI. The CDR3 is 14 residues long. After removal of 3 bases from V and 8 bases from J, the junction contained 6 bases not matched to a gene. The CDR3 sequence: CASSPRREDDEQFF. For the CDR3, the DNA is TGTGCCAGCTCACCGAGGCGGGAGGATGATGAGCAGTTCTTC.